The 9 T cell receptor beta chains presented below share a single source sample, sequenced in a study of cytomegalovirus exposure and HLA in healthy donors (TCRdb year 2017). Library prep was done by the immunoSEQ multiplex PCR assay. For the multiplex PCR, a mixture combining 60 forward primers for TCR Vbeta segments and 13 reverse primers for TCR Jbeta segments was used. Imported from immuneACCESS, the table was reduced by TCRdb to in-frame sequences with V and J called. These copies leave out some clones; in studies compared against another copy, an unresolved V gene accounts for under half, and the cause of the remainder is not known. The table for this sample lists approximately 110,000 clones; over 60% of them were counted only once. The ten largest clones add up to around 4.8% of the sample. Sequenced input: PBMCs. The origin of the receptors is a man in his sixties in good health and CMV-seropositive.

The rearrangement uses TRBV7-9 and TRBJ1-6; D is possibly TRBD1 (6 bases). In germline, CDR1 is SEHNR, CDR2 FQNEAQ (reference sequence). CDR3 size: 15 residues. Trimming removed 2 bases from V and 15 bases from J, with 20 bases in between. CDR3 sequence: CASSLFGQPEDLLHF. The CDR3 DNA reads as TGTGCCAGCAGCTTATTCGGACAGCCTGAAGACCTCCTCCACTTT.

This sequence joins TRBV5-4 and TRBJ2-3; D not certain. Trimming shortened V by 3 bases and J by 3 bases, and 11 bases separated the two germline ends. In germline, CDR1 is SGHNT, CDR2 YYREEE (reference sequence). CDR3 length: 14 residues. CDR3 sequence: CASSSRVDTDTQYF. CDR3 sequence (DNA): TGTGCCAGCAGCTCTCGAGTAGATACAGATACGCAGTATTTT.

This clone was detected a few times. The chain has TRBV18 and TRBJ1-4; D is undetermined. V was shortened by 4 bases and J by 7 bases, with 7 bases between the two germline ends. This CDR3 region has 12 residues. Germline V gene data show CDR1 as KGHSH and CDR2 as LQKENI. CDR3 sequence reads: CASSRAGEKLFF. In DNA, the CDR3 is TGTGCCAGCTCACGAGCAGGTGAAAAACTGTTTTTT.

The gene calls are TRBV5-1 and TRBJ1-1; D is unclear. CDR1 is SGHRS, CDR2 YFSETQ, per germline. V lost 0 bases and J lost 1, with 7 bases in between. The CDR3 runs to 14 residues. The chain's CDR3 is CASSLADENTEAFF. The CDR3 region has the DNA TGCGCCAGCAGCTTGGCAGATGAGAACACTGAAGCTTTCTTT.

The rearrangement joins TRBV4-1 to TRBJ1-6; 7 nucleotides agree with TRBD1. The CDR3 has 20 amino acids. J was trimmed by 5 bases and V by 3 bases; bases with no gene match: 19. CDR1 MGHRA and CDR2 YSYEKL come from the germline V gene. CDR3: CASSQRQGSVSSTDNSPLHF. CDR3 in DNA: TGCGCCAGCAGCCAGCGACAGGGTAGCGTATCCTCCACCGATAATTCACCCCTCCACTTT.

The CDR3 spells CSVLSADSNQPQHF. In DNA, the CDR3 is TGCAGCGTTTTATCGGCGGACTCAAATCAGCCCCAGCATTTT. The genes are TRBV29-1 and TRBJ1-5; no clear D gene. V shed 5 bases and J shed 4 bases, with 15 bases lying between them. The CDR3 spans 14 residues. CDR1 is SQVTM, CDR2 ANQGSEA, per germline.

V usage is TRBV5-1 and J usage is TRBJ2-5, with 8 nucleotides matching TRBD2. Trimming removed 4 bases from V and 0 bases from J; junction bases left unmatched: 8. Germline-derived CDR1 and CDR2 are SGHRS and YFSETQ. There are 16 residues in the CDR3. The CDR3 DNA reads as TGCGCCAGCAGCGCGGGGGGCGGCTCGTACCAAGAGACCCAGTACTTC. This sequence encodes CASSAGGGSYQETQYF.

The chain uses TRBV7-3 and TRBJ2-1; a weak D match, TRBD2 (8 bases). This CDR3 comprises 16 residues. CDR1 and CDR2 (germline): SGHTA, FQGTGA. V was pared by 5 bases and J by 1 base, with 15 bases between. The CDR3 region is CASSQTGTRSYNEQFF. CDR3 DNA sequence: TGTGCCAGCAGCCAGACAGGGACTAGGTCCTACAATGAGCAGTTCTTC.

V gene TRBV5-6 combines with J gene TRBJ1-4, with D perhaps TRBD1 (6 bases). Trimming removed 1 base from V and 6 bases from J, with 10 bases in between. Germline CDR1 SGHDT, CDR2 YYEEEE. The CDR3 totals 14 residues. The DNA of the CDR3 is TGTGCCAGCAGCTTGTCAGGGGTCGATGAAAAACTGTTTTTT. This sequence encodes CASSLSGVDEKLFF.